A selection of T cell receptor beta chains follows, all from one sample in a study of HIV-infected patients and healthy controls. From the 5' RACE reads, TCRdb called clonotypes with MiXCR, one entry per CDR3 protein. The sample contains roughly 10,000 distinct CDR3 sequences, around 5.3% of which appear only once. Sequenced here: blood, sampled before antiretroviral therapy. All receptors come from an adult with HIV infection. CDR3s leave out the opening cysteine and the closing phenylalanine or tryptophan. Fields, in order: CDR3 length, J gene, V gene, clone size, CDR3 protein. Clone size reads once, few, many, or a class if the clone is expanded.

>10|TRBJ1-1|TRBV6-2/TRBV6-3|many
ASGAGDTEAF
>11|TRBJ1-1|TRBV5-6|many
ASSLRGPTEAF
>10|TRBJ2-7|TRBV19|few
ASGTGSDEQY
>10|TRBJ2-7|TRBV19|many
ASSMGGNEQY
>13|TRBJ2-5|TRBV4-1|many
ASSQDEGGLETQY
>9|TRBJ2-2|TRBV29-1|many
SVGWTGELF
>12|TRBJ2-4|TRBV10-3|many
AIRTGGGKNIQY
>13|TRBJ2-2|TRBV28|many
ASSPPIRNTGELF
>11|TRBJ2-3|TRBV29-1|medium-sized
SVVFIWTDTQY
>15|TRBJ2-3|TRBV7-8|many
ASSLAPRDQRTDTQY
>10|TRBJ1-5|TRBV28|many
ASTGPRGPQH
>15|TRBJ2-5|TRBV20-1|many
SARSWPLAGPVETQY
>18|TRBJ2-3|TRBV20-1|many
SARDFLGTGGPNPTDTQY
>15|TRBJ2-5|TRBV28|many
ASSSGTSGGGVETQY
>9|TRBJ2-1|TRBV20-1|large
SAFHVGEQF